This T cell receptor (beta chain) was identified during a study of regulatory T cells in long-lasting Graves disease. General observations from the study: Possibly, too few samples lowered accuracy.

Time point noted: persistent/refractory GD, antithyroid drugs over 5 years with positive TRAb. The TCR library was made from RNA that had been extracted from PBMCs in TRIzol. The length of the CDR3 is 15 residues. V lost 5 bases to trimming and J lost 2 bases; unmatched junction nucleotides: 8. The germline V gene has CDR1 SGHAT and CDR2 FQNNGV. Arm-PCR of CDR3 regions and iRepertoire HTBI primers were used to build TCR beta libraries. Each CDR3 protein gets one entry after TCRdb re-called the multiplex PCR reads with MiXCR. The sample has a few hundred thousand distinct CDR3 sequences, roughly 24% seen once. This clonotype was picked up many times. The antigen remains undetermined.

The sample in question was peripheral blood mononuclear cells (PBMCs), obtained when the disease was refractory, from a patient treated with antithyroid drugs. V and J are TRBV11-2 and TRBJ2-7; 8 bases are a match to TRBD2. The clonotype originates from a middle-aged woman with Graves disease. CDR3 sequence reads: CASSALTSGTYEQYF. The CDR3, as DNA: TGTGCCAGCAGCGCACTCACTAGCGGAACCTACGAGCAGTACTTC.